Each of the 31 T cell receptor beta chains below was sequenced from the same sample in a study of blood T cell repertoires in COVID-19. Here immunoSEQ multiplex PCR was the method, and the copy in TCRdb shows in-frame clones only, minus some. Counted here are 170,000 or so clones, around 80% occurring once; the ten biggest clones make up over 6.5%. Sequencing was done on a sample of peripheral blood. The receptors originated from a woman between 35 and 50 years old with COVID-19, enrolled during active disease.

The chain recombines TRBV10-1 with TRBJ2-2; tentative D call: TRBD2 (6 bases). Trimming took off 5 bases at V and 3 bases at J, with 13 bases between the two ends. CDR3 size: 15 residues. Germline CDR1 reads WNHNN; CDR2 reads SYGVQD (reference sequence). The CDR3 region has the DNA TGCGCCAGCAGTCCAGGAGGGTCCTACACCGGGGAGCTGTTTTTT. This translates into CASSPGGSYTGELFF.

A single count supports this clone. V and J are TRBV19 and TRBJ1-6; D ambiguous. Trimming pared 5 bases from V and 12 bases from J, leaving 17 bases between. Per germline, CDR1 LNHDA and CDR2 SQIVND (reference sequence). The CDR3 is 14 amino acids. As DNA, the CDR3 is TGTGCCAGTAGTCTCCTATCCGGCGGACTACCCCTCCACTTT. Protein product: CASSLLSGGLPLHF.

The genes are TRBV7-2 and TRBJ1-6; maybe TRBD1 (6 bases). CDR1 SGHTA and CDR2 FQGNSA come from the germline V gene. The CDR3 length is 13 residues. The V gene lost 5 bases and the J gene lost 6 bases, with 8 bases spanning the gap. This chain's CDR3 is CASSIQGNSPLHF. DNA for the CDR3: TGTGCCAGCAGCATACAGGGTAATTCACCCCTCCACTTT. Based on the CDR3 plus reference TRBV7-2 and TRBJ1-6, the full variable domain is GAGVSQSPSNKVTEKGKDVELRCDPISGHTALYWYRQSLGQGLEFLIYFQGNSAPDKSGLPSDRFSAERTGGSVSTLTIQRTQQEDSAVYLCASSIQGNSPLHFGNGTRLTVT.

On this clone itself: A read error is possible here, since a much larger clone lies one base away. The rearrangement links TRBV19 to TRBJ2-7, with D tentatively TRBD1 (6 bases). This CDR3 has 15 residues. Germline-derived CDR1 and CDR2 are LNHDA and SQIVND (reference sequence). CDR3 sequence: CASSMPLLGAGEQCF. The CDR3 coding sequence is TGTGCCAGTAGTATGCCACTCTTGGGGGCTGGGGAGCAGTGCTTC.

The rearrangement uses TRBV5-6 and TRBJ1-2; D not resolved. This CDR3 spans 12 amino acids. Trimming pared 2 bases from V and 10 bases from J, leaving 12 bases between. CDR1 is SGHDT, CDR2 YYEEEE, per germline. The CDR3 loop reads CASSFGQSVYTF. For the CDR3, the DNA is TGTGCCAGCAGCTTTGGGCAGTCGGTCTACACCTTC. Together with reference TRBV5-6 and TRBJ1-2, the CDR3 gives the full variable domain: DAGVTQSPTHLIKTRGQQVTLRCSPKSGHDTVSWYQQALGQGPQFIFQYYEEEERQRGNFPDRFSGHQFPNYSSELNVNALLLGDSALYLCASSFGQSVYTFGSGTRLTVV.

The sample holds a few counts of this clone. The V and J genes are TRBV3-1 (or the pseudogene TRBV3-2) and TRBJ2-3, with 11 bases lining up with TRBD2. This CDR3 is 16 amino acids long. V lost 4 bases and J lost 1; bases outside the gene matches: 4. Per germline, CDR1 LGHDT and CDR2 YNNKEL (reference sequence). The CDR3 here is CASSRDSGRGTDTQYF. As DNA, the CDR3 is TGTGCCAGCAGCCGAGATAGCGGGAGGGGCACAGATACGCAGTATTTT.

In its sample, this clone was seen a few times. J is TRBJ1-1 and V is TRBV25-1; D not resolved. This CDR3 spans 11 amino acids. The germline CDR1 and CDR2 sequences are MGHDK and SYGVNS. Trimming stripped 6 bases from V and 6 bases from J, with 8 bases between. CDR3 residues: CASRAGSEAFF. The CDR3 bases are TGTGCCAGCAGGGCGGGGTCTGAAGCTTTCTTT.

V and J are TRBV11-2 and TRBJ2-5, with D possibly being TRBD1 (6 bases). V was pared by 3 bases and J by 1 base, with 9 bases between. The germline CDR1 and CDR2 sequences are SGHAT and FQNNGV. This CDR3 region has 14 residues. The CDR3 nucleotides read TGTGCCAGCAGCTTGGGGGCGGGCCAAGAGACCCAGTACTTC. Amino acids: CASSLGAGQETQYF.

The chain carries TRBV21-1 and TRBJ1-5; the D segment call TRBD1 is taken from the table without a DNA check. TRBV21-1 is an annotated pseudogene. The CDR3 loop spans 17 amino acids. This chain's CDR3 is CASSITQTAWSNQPQHF. The CDR3 DNA reads TGTGCCAGCAGCATCACCCAGACAGCGTGGAGCAATCAGCCCCAGCATTTT.

This clone was seen only a few times. V is TRBV5-1 and J is TRBJ2-5; 7 nucleotides match TRBD2. Germline V lookup: CDR1 SGHRS, CDR2 YFSETQ. Unmatched junction bases numbered 11, after V lost 7 bases and J lost 5 bases. The CDR3 is 14 residues long. CDR3 residues: CASGLGDQAETQYF. The CDR3 region has the DNA TGCGCCAGCGGACTAGGTGACCAGGCGGAGACCCAGTACTTC.

The chain is built from TRBV5-5 and TRBJ2-3; possibly TRBD2 for D (6 bases). This CDR3 is 14 amino acids long. V was clipped by 2 bases and J by 0 bases, with 7 bases between them. The germline V gene encodes CDR1 SGHKS and CDR2 YYEKEE (reference sequence). CDR3 in amino acids: CASSFGTSTDTQYF. The CDR3 nucleotides are TGTGCCAGCAGCTTTGGGACTAGCACAGATACGCAGTATTTT.

The CDR3 region is CASSLSRETQYF. The DNA for the CDR3 is TGTGCCAGCAGTTTAAGTCGGGAGACCCAGTACTTC. V is TRBV27 and J is TRBJ2-5; D uncertain. There are 12 residues in the CDR3. Trimming removed 2 bases from V and 5 bases from J, with 6 bases in between. Germline V gene sequence: CDR1 MNHEY, CDR2 SMNVEV (reference sequence).

The J gene is TRBJ1-2, the V gene TRBV7-9; TRBD1 matches at 9 bases. The CDR3 loop spans 15 amino acids. Trimming at V came to 4 bases and at J to 5 bases, leaving 8 bases not matched to a gene. In germline, CDR1 is SEHNR, CDR2 FQNEAQ (reference sequence). CDR3 amino acids: CASSSTLQGAYGYTF. The CDR3 DNA sequence: TGTGCCAGCAGCTCGACCCTACAGGGGGCGTATGGCTACACCTTC.

This clone has only one observation. The V and J genes are TRBV12-5 and TRBJ1-2; 7 bases align to TRBD1. V lost 1 base to trimming and J lost 5 bases; unmatched junction nucleotides: 4. Looked up from germline, CDR1 is LGHNT and CDR2 is FRNRAP. The CDR3 sequence is 14 residues long. The CDR3 reads CASGLGQGPYGYTF. The CDR3 bases are TGTGCTAGTGGTTTGGGACAGGGCCCTTATGGCTACACCTTC.

The chain links TRBV27 to TRBJ1-6; D call uncertain. Trimming stripped 7 bases from V and 6 bases from J, with 13 bases between. CDR1 and CDR2 from the germline V gene are MNHEY and SMNVEV (reference sequence). There are 14 residues in the CDR3. The CDR3 nucleotides are TGTGCCAGCAACCTACGCGGGATTAATTCACCCCTCCACTTT. Translation: CASNLRGINSPLHF.

The CDR3 protein is CASIVREGLVDEQYF. CDR3 nucleotide sequence: TGTGCCAGCATAGTAAGGGAGGGACTAGTCGACGAGCAGTACTTC. The rearrangement links TRBV6-5 to TRBJ2-7, with 8 positions matching TRBD2. Per the germline V gene, CDR1 is MNHEY and CDR2 is SVGAGI. With V trimmed by 7 bases and J by 5 bases, 13 bases remained unmatched. The CDR3 extends over 15 amino acids.

The chain recombines TRBV7-6 with TRBJ2-5; TRBD2 is a possible D gene (7 bases). This CDR3 is built from 16 residues. Between the trimmed V and J ends, which lost 0 bases and 5 bases, there was a span of 16 bases. Germline assignment: CDR1 SGHVS and CDR2 FNYEAQ. For the CDR3, the DNA is TGTGCCAGCAGCTTAGCGCTAAGGGGGGGCCTGGAGACCCAGTACTTC. Its translation is CASSLALRGGLETQYF.

The DNA for the CDR3 is TGTGCCAGCAGGCCATCGTGGGAGAACTATGGCTACACCTTC. Translating gives CASRPSWENYGYTF. The chain employs TRBV6-5 and TRBJ1-2; D call uncertain. This CDR3 region has 14 residues. V was clipped by 6 bases and J by 2 bases, with 13 bases between them. Germline lookup yields CDR1 MNHEY and CDR2 SVGAGI.

The J gene is TRBJ1-1, the V gene TRBV19, with 8 positions matching TRBD1. The CDR3 consists of 14 residues. V lost 5 bases, J lost 0 bases, and 2 bases stayed unmatched. Germline CDR1 reads LNHDA; CDR2 reads SQIVND (reference sequence). The CDR3 spells CASSLQGVNTEAFF. CDR3 DNA: TGTGCCAGTAGTTTACAGGGGGTGAACACTGAAGCTTTCTTT.

The V and J genes are TRBV5-1 and TRBJ2-2; TRBD1 matches 9 bases. The CDR3 has 15 residues. The V segment lost 4 bases and the J segment 6 bases; nucleotides outside the gene matches: 7. Germline V gene data show CDR1 as SGHRS and CDR2 as YFSETQ. In DNA form, the CDR3 reads TGCGCCAGCAGCGAGTGGACAGGGGCCGCCGGGGAGCTGTTTTTT. This sequence encodes CASSEWTGAAGELFF.

J is TRBJ2-5 and V is TRBV28; D is undetermined. From germline, CDR1 is MDHEN and CDR2 SYDVKM. The V end was cut by 2 bases, the J end by 1 base, with 8 bases between. The CDR3 has 14 amino acids. The CDR3 here is CASSLGSGQETQYF. The CDR3, as DNA: TGTGCCAGCAGTTTAGGATCAGGCCAAGAGACCCAGTACTTC.

The V gene is TRBV7-8, the J gene TRBJ1-5, with D tentatively TRBD1 (5 bases). Germline CDR1 reads SGHVS; CDR2 reads FQNEAQ. V was shortened by 1 base and J by 0 bases, with 22 bases between the two germline ends. CDR3 length equals 20 residues. The CDR3 coding sequence is TGTGCCAGCAGCTTAGTATCCGGCCAGGGCTATGACTCTAGCAATCAGCCCCAGCATTTT. Protein sequence: CASSLVSGQGYDSSNQPQHF. Drawing the rest from reference TRBV7-8 and TRBJ1-5, the complete variable domain is GAGVSQSPRYKVAKRGQDVALRCDPISGHVSLFWYQQALGQGPEFLTYFQNEAQLDKSGLPSDRFFAERPEGSVSTLKIQRTQQEDSAVYLCASSLVSGQGYDSSNQPQHFGDGTRLSIL.

The rearrangement uses TRBV3-1 (or the pseudogene TRBV3-2) and TRBJ2-5; 9 bases fit TRBD2. CDR1 is LGHDT, CDR2 YNNKEL, per germline (reference sequence). The junction had 7 bases not matched to a gene; V was cut back by 0 bases and J by 2 bases. The CDR3 length is 17 residues. The CDR3 loop reads CASSQDLRAGGQETQYF. The DNA for the CDR3 is TGTGCCAGCAGCCAAGATCTTAGAGCGGGGGGTCAAGAGACCCAGTACTTC.

This chain joins TRBV11-1 and TRBJ2-7, with 10 bases aligning to TRBD2. Germline assignment: CDR1 SGHAT and CDR2 FQDESV (reference sequence). J gave up 2 bases and V 2 bases, and 3 bases lay outside the gene matches. CDR3 length: 15 amino acids. In nucleotides, the CDR3 is TGTGCCAGCAGCTTAACTAGCGGGACCGCCTACGAGCAGTACTTC. Translating gives CASSLTSGTAYEQYF.

This clone was detected only a few times. V and J are TRBV18 and TRBJ2-1, with D possibly being TRBD1 (5 bases). This CDR3 has 14 residues. In germline, CDR1 is KGHSH, CDR2 LQKENI. With 8 bases removed from V and 7 bases from J, the gap between germline ends came to 18 bases. CDR3 bases: TGTGCCAGCCAACAAACTACATCAGGGAATGAGCAGTTCTTC. Amino acid sequence: CASQQTTSGNEQFF.

This chain connects TRBV14 to TRBJ2-1; possible D gene TRBD2, 6 bases. CDR1 SGHDN and CDR2 FVKESK come from the germline V gene. This CDR3 is 15 amino acids long. Between the trimmed V and J ends, which lost 1 base and 2 bases, there was a span of 9 bases. CDR3: CASSQGWGAYNEQFF. The CDR3 nucleotides read TGTGCCAGCAGCCAAGGATGGGGGGCCTACAATGAGCAGTTCTTC.

The chain links TRBV7-9 to TRBJ2-7; 7 bases are shared with TRBD1. Germline V CDR1 and CDR2: SEHNR, FQNEAQ (reference sequence). The length of the CDR3 is 14 residues. The ends lost 2 bases at V and 2 bases at J; junction bases unmatched: 3. The CDR3 nucleotides read TGTGCCAGCAGCTTAATTGGACAGGCCTACGAGCAGTACTTC. This codes for CASSLIGQAYEQYF.

V usage is TRBV19 and J usage is TRBJ1-6, with D tentatively TRBD1 (6 bases). Trimming pared 7 bases from V and 10 bases from J, leaving 20 bases between. The CDR3 length is 15 residues. The germline gives CDR1 LNHDA, CDR2 SQIVND (reference sequence). CDR3 bases: TGTGCCAGTACGGGGACACCGAACCCCAACTCACCCCTCCACTTT. It yields the protein CASTGTPNPNSPLHF.

This clone was picked up a small number of times. Germline and junction disagree at one end, which may indicate a read error. V usage is TRBV5-5 and J usage is TRBJ1-1, with a weak D call TRBD1 (6 bases). This CDR3 contains 11 residues. Germline CDR1 and CDR2: SGHKS and YYEKEE (reference sequence). CDR3 sequence reads: CASSLLSGALF. The CDR3 region has the DNA TGTGCCAGCAGCTTACTGTCAGGGGCCCTCTTT.

J is TRBJ1-4 and V is TRBV28; possibly TRBD1 for D (6 bases). Trimming took 4 bases from V and 8 from J, leaving 14 bases between them. Germline V gene lookup returns CDR1 MDHEN and CDR2 SYDVKM. The CDR3 loop spans 14 amino acids. The CDR3 region is CASSYRVEREKLFF. The CDR3 DNA reads as TGTGCCAGCAGTTACAGGGTAGAGCGGGAAAAACTGTTTTTT.

V gene TRBV21-1 combines with J gene TRBJ1-3; the table's D call of TRBD1 was not tested on the DNA. TRBV21-1 is a recognized pseudogene. The CDR3 has 15 amino acids. CDR3 in DNA: TGTGCCCGACAATGGGCCCTACACTCTGGAAACACCATATATTTT. It codes for CARQWALHSGNTIYF.